This TCR beta chain is drawn from a study of immune reconstitution after stem cell transplant in scleroderma. In TCRdb, the RT-PCR reads were re-called with MiXCR into one record per CDR3 protein. The repertoire includes around 5,000 distinct CDR3 sequences, 8.5% of them detected once, and around 4% sits in the top ten. With 4 bases clipped from V and 2 bases from J, the junction kept 8 bases outside the gene matches. The CDR3 runs 16 residues. CDR1 DFQATT and CDR2 SNEGSKA come from the germline V gene (reference sequence). This clonotype appeared a few times. The rearrangement uses TRBV20-1 and TRBJ2-3, with TRBD1 matching over 11 bases. The source is a male donor with systemic sclerosis. The sample was collected before or after autologous hematopoietic stem cell transplantation (not recorded which). CDR3 loop: CSATGRDRGSTDTQYF. The CDR3, as DNA: TGCAGTGCTACCGGGAGGGACAGGGGGTCCACAGATACGCAGTATTTT.